This T cell receptor (beta chain) was observed in a study of shared clonotypes between healthy human individuals. This clone was counted once. Across several immunoSEQ plates, the genomic DNA of each subset was split evenly. Profiled with immunoSEQ multiplex PCR; TCRdb holds only in-frame clones, not every one. The sample lists more than 2 million clones, approximately 94% occurring once. This TCR came from a young man in good health. The sequencing input was naive CD4+ T cells sorted from blood. Indicated subset: CD45RA+ positively selected.

Written as DNA, the CDR3 is TGTGCCAGCAGTCAGGAGACCTACGAGCAGTACTTC. Its protein is CASSQETYEQYF. This chain links TRBV2 with TRBJ2-7, with no clear D. Trimming shortened V by 5 bases and J by 2 bases, and 7 bases separated the two germline ends. CDR3 length: 12 residues. In germline, CDR1 is SNHLY, CDR2 FYNNEI.